This TCR beta chain comes out of a study of T cell changes during pregnancy in multiple sclerosis. This clone has just one count. The data were produced by immunoSEQ multiplex PCR, yet TCRdb's version contains in-frame clones alone and is incomplete. The data show approximately 45,000 clones, around four fifths seen once. CDR3 size: 20 residues. Trimming removed 4 bases from V and 7 bases from J; junction bases left unmatched: 22. The germline CDR1 and CDR2 sequences are LGHNA and YNFKEQ. The chain couples TRBV4-2 to TRBJ2-2; TRBD1 aligns across 9 bases. The sequence derives from a female donor with multiple sclerosis, enrolled in a pregnancy study. This material consisted of CD4+ T cells from peripheral blood mononuclear cells, taken before pregnancy. The chain's CDR3 is CASSRQLIKTGQGKGGELFF. CDR3 sequence (DNA): TGTGCCAGCAGCCGGCAGCTCATCAAGACTGGACAGGGGAAGGGCGGGGAGCTGTTTTTT.